Listed below are T cell receptor beta chains from one sample, sequenced in a study of control samples from healthy donors and cancer patients. The repertoire was sequenced with immunoSEQ multiplex PCR; TCRdb's copy has only in-frame clones and lacks some. The sample yields about 140,000 clones, about nine tenths seen once. Sequencing was performed on blood. The receptors were sampled from a man aged 30 to 39 in good health. Both conserved end residues are part of each CDR3. For some rows the clone size is stated as once, few or many, or as a class when expanded; others skip it.

>TRBJ2-2|-|TRBV9
CASSSGLAGGLTGELFF
>TRBJ2-7|-|TRBV7-6
CASSPGQGAYEQYF
>TRBJ2-2|-|TRBV5-5
CASSLTGTHTGELFF
>TRBJ2-7|-|TRBV27
CASSLFPGGAYEQYF
>TRBJ1-5|once|TRBV5-6
CASSPGTGLSNQPQHF
>TRBJ2-2|-|TRBV2
CASRITGGLTGELFF
>TRBJ1-1|-|TRBV5-4
CASSKERVGATEAFF
>TRBJ1-1|-|TRBV6-5
CASSLGGNTEAFF
>TRBJ1-1|-|TRBV14
CASSGPWAQNTEAFF
>TRBJ2-7|once|TRBV3-1/TRBV3-2
CASSPRDRTYEQYF
>TRBJ2-1|once|TRBV7-9
CASSLSSYNEQFF
>TRBJ2-2|few|TRBV5-4
CASSPWTANTGELFF
>TRBJ2-1|-|TRBV10-3
CAIRNPTSGEDEQFF
>TRBJ1-5|-|TRBV5-4
CASSSQGAGSNQPQHF
>TRBJ1-4|-|TRBV10-3
CAISESTGNNEKLFF
>TRBJ2-7|-|TRBV4-1
CASSQGDSPGSRDF
>TRBJ1-4|few|TRBV30
CAWSRTGGNEKLFF
>TRBJ1-2|-|TRBV5-4
CASSLEGYGYTF
>TRBJ2-7|-|TRBV9
CASSPLGGLEQYF
>TRBJ2-3|-|TRBV6-5
CASSYSAGQSTDTQYF
>TRBJ2-2|-|TRBV11-3
CASRGPGELFF
>TRBJ2-5|-|TRBV7-2
CASSPGEGETQYF
>TRBJ2-2|once|TRBV27
CASSPPGLAGAGELFF
>TRBJ2-3|-|TRBV27
CASSLPTDTQYF
>TRBJ2-7|-|TRBV27
CASSFPNGYEQYF
>TRBJ2-1|-|TRBV9
CASSAASRTIYNEQFF
>TRBJ1-4|-|TRBV6-5
CASRQSGGSEKLFF
>TRBJ2-5|-|TRBV6-6
CASSYSYQETQYF